The 5 T cell receptor beta chains given below trace back to one sample, sequenced in a study of regulatory T cells in long-lasting Graves disease. Arm-PCR of CDR3 regions and iRepertoire HTBI primers were used to build TCR beta libraries. From the multiplex PCR reads, TCRdb called clonotypes with MiXCR, one entry per CDR3 protein. The data show some 500,000 distinct CDR3 sequences, about 13% seen once. This sample's time point: newly diagnosed GD, antithyroid drugs for less than 3 months. TCR sequences were obtained from RNA taken from PBMCs. In addition, the sample was reused for a study of T cells in Graves' hyperthyroidism and ophthalmopathy.

The material was peripheral blood mononuclear cells (PBMCs), obtained at new diagnosis, from a patient treated with antithyroid drugs. The receptors were sampled from a man in his thirties or forties with Graves disease.

Concerning this clonotype: This clone may be a read error of a much larger clone one base away. The rearrangement links TRBV15 to TRBJ1-5; a weak D match, TRBD1 (6 bases). The CDR3 covers 15 residues. The germline CDR1 and CDR2 sequences are LNHNV and YYDKDF (reference sequence). V was pared by 4 bases and J by 7 bases, with 17 bases between. This chain's CDR3 is CATSKGQGLRQPQHF. The CDR3 bases are TGTGCCACCAGCAAAGGTCAGGGGCTGAGGCAGCCCCAGCATTTT.

This clonotype was observed a handful of times. The chain recombines TRBV9 with TRBJ1-1; D uncertain. The CDR3 has 14 residues. The ends were cut back, 5 bases at V and 0 bases at J, with 11 bases in the middle. CDR1 and CDR2 (germline): SGDLS, YYNGEE. CDR3 residues: CASSARQLNTEAFF. The CDR3 DNA reads as TGTGCCAGCAGTGCTAGGCAACTGAACACTGAAGCTTTCTTT.

This clonotype was seen a handful of times. V usage is TRBV19 and J usage is TRBJ2-3; tentatively, D is TRBD2 (7 bases). CDR1 is LNHDA, CDR2 SQIVND, per germline (reference sequence). The CDR3 is made up of 16 amino acids. Trimming shortened V by 3 bases and J by 0 bases, and 13 bases separated the two germline ends. CDR3 sequence: CASSMGGGPSTDTQYF. CDR3 nucleotide sequence: TGTGCCAGTAGTATGGGGGGGGGCCCAAGCACAGATACGCAGTATTTT.

J is TRBJ1-1 and V is TRBV27; 7 bases fit TRBD1. Per the germline V gene, CDR1 is MNHEY and CDR2 is SMNVEV (reference sequence). V lost 6 bases, J lost 3 bases, and 19 bases stayed unmatched. CDR3 length: 18 residues. CDR3 loop: CASRKSRMRGREDTEAFF. The DNA of the CDR3 is TGTGCCAGCAGAAAATCAAGGATGAGGGGGCGCGAAGACACTGAAGCTTTCTTT.

This clonotype was seen more than once but under ten times. The chain employs TRBV27 and TRBJ1-5; TRBD1 aligns across 8 bases. The CDR3 is made up of 19 amino acids. J was trimmed by 1 base and V by 5 bases; bases with no gene match: 16. The V gene's germline CDR1 is MNHEY and CDR2 SMNVEV (reference sequence). The CDR3 loop is CASSPARTGLGRSNQPQHF. The CDR3 DNA sequence: TGTGCCAGCAGTCCGGCCCGGACAGGGCTGGGCAGGAGCAATCAGCCCCAGCATTTT.